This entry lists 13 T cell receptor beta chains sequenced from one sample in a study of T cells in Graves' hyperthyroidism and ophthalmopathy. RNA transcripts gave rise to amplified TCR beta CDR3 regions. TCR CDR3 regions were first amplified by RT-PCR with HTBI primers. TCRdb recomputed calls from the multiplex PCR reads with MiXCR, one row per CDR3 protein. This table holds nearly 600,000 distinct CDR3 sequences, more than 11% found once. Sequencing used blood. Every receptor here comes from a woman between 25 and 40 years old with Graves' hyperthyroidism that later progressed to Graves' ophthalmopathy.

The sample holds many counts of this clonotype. The CDR3: CASSLAQLIPGELFF. DNA for the CDR3: TGTGCCAGCAGCTTAGCCCAACTAATCCCCGGGGAGCTGTTTTTT. The chain combines TRBV7-2 with TRBJ2-2; D unclear. The V gene lost 0 bases and the J gene lost 6 bases, with 11 bases spanning the gap. This CDR3 spans 15 amino acids. Germline V gene lookup returns CDR1 SGHTA and CDR2 FQGNSA.

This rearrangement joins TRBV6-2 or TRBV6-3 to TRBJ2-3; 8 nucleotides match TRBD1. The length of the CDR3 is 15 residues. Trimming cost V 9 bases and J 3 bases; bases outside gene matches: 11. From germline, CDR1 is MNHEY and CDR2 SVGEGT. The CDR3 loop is CASYSEDRATDTQYF. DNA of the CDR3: TGTGCCAGTTATTCCGAGGACAGGGCGACAGATACGCAGTATTTT.

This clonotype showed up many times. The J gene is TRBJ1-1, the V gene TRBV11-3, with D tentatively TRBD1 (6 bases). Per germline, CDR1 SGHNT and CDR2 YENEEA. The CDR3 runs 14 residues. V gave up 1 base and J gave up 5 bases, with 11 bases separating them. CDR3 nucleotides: TGTGCCAGCAGCTTAGCGACAGGTGAGACTGAAGCTTTCTTT. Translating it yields CASSLATGETEAFF.

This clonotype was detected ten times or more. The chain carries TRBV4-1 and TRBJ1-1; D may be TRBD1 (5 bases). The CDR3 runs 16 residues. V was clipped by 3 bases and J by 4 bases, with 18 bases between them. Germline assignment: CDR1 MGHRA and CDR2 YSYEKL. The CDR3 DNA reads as TGCGCCAGCAGCCAGCCCCCGACAGTGCGCGGCACTGAAGCTTTCTTT. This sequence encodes CASSQPPTVRGTEAFF.

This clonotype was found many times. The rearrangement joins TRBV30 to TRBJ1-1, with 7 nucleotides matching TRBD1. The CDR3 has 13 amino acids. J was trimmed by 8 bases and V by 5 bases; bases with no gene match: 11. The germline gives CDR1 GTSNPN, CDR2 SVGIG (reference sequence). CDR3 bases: TGTGCCTGGTCGAGACAGGGTGACGGGGAAGCTTTCTTT. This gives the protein CAWSRQGDGEAFF.

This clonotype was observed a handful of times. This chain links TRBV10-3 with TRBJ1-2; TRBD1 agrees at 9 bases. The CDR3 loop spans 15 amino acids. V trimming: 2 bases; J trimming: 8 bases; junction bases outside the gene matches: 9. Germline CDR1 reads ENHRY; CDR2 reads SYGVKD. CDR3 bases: TGTGCCATCAGTGAGATACAACAGGGGGCGGAAGGCTACACCTTC. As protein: CAISEIQQGAEGYTF.

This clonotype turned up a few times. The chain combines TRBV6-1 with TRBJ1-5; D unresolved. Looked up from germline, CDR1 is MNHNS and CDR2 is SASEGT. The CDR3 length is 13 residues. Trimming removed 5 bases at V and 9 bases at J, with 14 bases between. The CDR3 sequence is CASSLLGPGPQHF. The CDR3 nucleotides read TGTGCCAGCAGTCTATTAGGCCCGGGGCCCCAGCATTTT.

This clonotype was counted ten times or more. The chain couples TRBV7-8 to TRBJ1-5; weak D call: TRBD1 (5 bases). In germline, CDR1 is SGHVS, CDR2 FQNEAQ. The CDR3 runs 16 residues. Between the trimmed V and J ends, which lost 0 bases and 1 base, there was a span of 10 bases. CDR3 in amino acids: CASSLAGGISNQPQHF. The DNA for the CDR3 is TGTGCCAGCAGCTTAGCGGGGGGGATCAGCAATCAGCCCCAGCATTTT.

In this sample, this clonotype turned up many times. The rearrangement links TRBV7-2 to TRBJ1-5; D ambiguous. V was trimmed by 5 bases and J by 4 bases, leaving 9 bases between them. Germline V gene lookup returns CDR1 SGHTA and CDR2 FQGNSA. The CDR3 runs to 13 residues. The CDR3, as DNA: TGTGCCAGCAGCCAAGAGAGAAATCAGCCCCAGCATTTT. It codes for CASSQERNQPQHF. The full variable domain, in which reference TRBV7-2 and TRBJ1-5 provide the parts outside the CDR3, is GAGVSQSPSNKVTEKGKDVELRCDPISGHTALYWYRQSLGQGLEFLIYFQGNSAPDKSGLPSDRFSAERTGGSVSTLTIQRTQQEDSAVYLCASSQERNQPQHFGDGTRLSIL.

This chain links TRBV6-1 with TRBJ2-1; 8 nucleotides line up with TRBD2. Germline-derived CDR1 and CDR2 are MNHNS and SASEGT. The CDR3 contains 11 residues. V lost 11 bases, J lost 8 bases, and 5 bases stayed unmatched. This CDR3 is CALRGLDEQFF. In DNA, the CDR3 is TGTGCCCTCCGGGGACTAGATGAGCAGTTCTTC.

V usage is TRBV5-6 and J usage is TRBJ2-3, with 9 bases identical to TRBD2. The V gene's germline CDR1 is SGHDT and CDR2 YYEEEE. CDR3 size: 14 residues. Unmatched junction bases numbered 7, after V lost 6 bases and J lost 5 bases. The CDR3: CASTIAGARDTQYF. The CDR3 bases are TGTGCCAGCACCATAGCGGGAGCTAGAGATACGCAGTATTTT.

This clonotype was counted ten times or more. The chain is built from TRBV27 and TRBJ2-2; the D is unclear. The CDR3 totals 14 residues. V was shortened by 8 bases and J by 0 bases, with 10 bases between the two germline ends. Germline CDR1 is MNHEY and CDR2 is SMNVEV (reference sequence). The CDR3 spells CASRTVANTGELFF. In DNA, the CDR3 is TGTGCCAGCCGTACGGTCGCGAACACCGGGGAGCTGTTTTTT.

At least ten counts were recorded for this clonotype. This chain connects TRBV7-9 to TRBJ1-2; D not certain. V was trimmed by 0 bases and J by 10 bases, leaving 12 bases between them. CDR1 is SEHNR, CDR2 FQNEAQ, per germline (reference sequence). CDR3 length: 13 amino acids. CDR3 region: CASSLAVINDYTF. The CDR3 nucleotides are TGTGCCAGCAGCTTAGCGGTGATCAATGACTACACCTTC.